The 23 T cell receptor beta chains presented below share a single source sample, sequenced in a study of shared clonotypes between healthy human individuals. Here immunoSEQ multiplex PCR was the method, and the copy in TCRdb shows in-frame clones only, minus some. The table shows over a million clones, with around 97% occurring only once. Input material: naive CD4+ T cells sorted from blood. Subset specified: CD45RA+ positively selected. These receptors were obtained from a man between 25 and 39 years old in good health.

The chain recombines TRBV18 with TRBJ2-1; D is uncertain. The CDR3 is 13 amino acids. Germline V gene lookup returns CDR1 KGHSH and CDR2 LQKENI. V lost 4 bases, J lost 4 bases, and 8 bases lay in between. In DNA form, the CDR3 reads TGTGCCAGCTCACTAGGCGAATACAATGAGCAGTTCTTC. This gives the protein CASSLGEYNEQFF.

The chain is built from TRBV5-8 and TRBJ1-5; a weak D match, TRBD1 (5 bases). V was pared by 4 bases and J by 5 bases, with 25 bases between. This CDR3 comprises 18 residues. Per the germline V gene, CDR1 is SGHTS and CDR2 is YDEGEE. This CDR3 is CASSPWGVLSKEDQPQHF. CDR3 DNA sequence: TGTGCCAGCAGCCCCTGGGGGGTTCTTAGCAAAGAGGATCAGCCCCAGCATTTT.

This rearrangement joins TRBV6-1 to TRBJ2-7; maybe TRBD1 (5 bases). Germline assignment: CDR1 MNHNS and CDR2 SASEGT. The CDR3 spans 13 residues. The V gene lost 4 bases and the J gene lost 1 base, with 8 bases spanning the gap. The CDR3 sequence: CASSAGFSYEQYF. The CDR3 coding sequence is TGTGCCAGCAGTGCAGGGTTTTCCTACGAGCAGTACTTC.

Only one count was recorded for this clone. The chain has TRBV7-8 and TRBJ2-1; 7 bases agree with TRBD1. The CDR3 loop spans 18 amino acids. V trimming: 5 bases; J trimming: 4 bases; junction bases outside the gene matches: 17. CDR1 and CDR2 from the germline V gene are SGHVS and FQNEAQ. This CDR3 reads CASSPRLGQPSGYNEQFF. CDR3 bases: TGTGCCAGCAGCCCGAGATTGGGACAGCCAAGTGGTTACAATGAGCAGTTCTTC.

The table lists this clone with a count of one. The V gene is TRBV11-3, the J gene TRBJ2-1; a weak D match, TRBD2 (5 bases). V dropped 5 bases and J dropped 2 bases, with 7 bases sitting between them. This CDR3 spans 13 amino acids. CDR1 and CDR2 (germline): SGHNT, YENEEA. CDR3 bases: TGTGCCAGCAGCGAGACTACCTACAATGAGCAGTTCTTC. Translated: CASSETTYNEQFF.

The chain is built from TRBV5-4 and TRBJ2-1; maybe TRBD1 (5 bases). The CDR3 runs to 13 residues. Germline CDR1 reads SGHNT; CDR2 reads YYREEE (reference sequence). The V end lost 4 bases, the J end lost 6 bases, and 11 bases lay between the germline ends. CDR3 sequence: CASSPTAFNEQFF. The CDR3 DNA is TGTGCCAGCAGCCCGACAGCGTTCAATGAGCAGTTCTTC.

The chain joins TRBV28 to TRBJ1-5; the D is unclear. Germline lookup yields CDR1 MDHEN and CDR2 SYDVKM. The V end was cut by 5 bases, the J end by 6 bases, with 8 bases between. This CDR3 is built from 12 residues. The CDR3 here is CASSPPRQPQHF. Written as DNA, the CDR3 is TGTGCCAGCAGTCCACCACGTCAGCCCCAGCATTTT.

The chain carries TRBV5-1 and TRBJ2-7; unclear D gene. The germline CDR1 and CDR2 sequences are SGHRS and YFSETQ. The CDR3 sequence is 14 residues long. Trimming removed 2 bases at V and 2 bases at J, with 11 bases between. The CDR3 reads CASSLTVLAYEQYF. CDR3 bases: TGCGCCAGCAGCTTAACCGTCCTAGCCTACGAGCAGTACTTC. The whole variable domain, remainder taken from reference TRBV5-1 and TRBJ2-7, is KAGVTQTPRYLIKTRGQQVTLSCSPISGHRSVSWYQQTPGQGLQFLFEYFSETQRNKGNFPGRFSGRQFSNSRSEMNVSTLELGDSALYLCASSLTVLAYEQYFGPGTRLTVT.

The rearrangement links TRBV7-9 to TRBJ1-1; no definite D call. Germline values: CDR1 SEHNR, CDR2 FQNEAQ (reference sequence). The CDR3 consists of 16 residues. Trimming cost V 0 bases and J 4 bases, with 15 bases left between them. CDR3 nucleotide sequence: TGTGCCAGCAGCTTAGCTTCCGGACCGAGGCGCACTGAAGCTTTCTTT. Its translation: CASSLASGPRRTEAFF.

This chain uses TRBV5-5 with TRBJ1-2; D is uncertain. Germline CDR1 reads SGHKS; CDR2 reads YYEKEE (reference sequence). With 6 bases removed from V and 8 bases from J, the gap between germline ends came to 20 bases. This CDR3 is built from 14 residues. CDR3 protein: CASTVTGLPGGYTF. CDR3 DNA sequence: TGTGCCAGCACCGTGACTGGGCTGCCTGGCGGCTACACCTTC.

This rearrangement joins TRBV10-3 to TRBJ2-2; 10 positions match TRBD2. Trimming took 7 bases from V and 7 from J; bases not matched to a gene: 9. From germline, CDR1 is ENHRY and CDR2 SYGVKD. The CDR3 contains 15 residues. The CDR3 sequence is CAIKASGGPGGELFF. As DNA, the CDR3 is TGTGCCATCAAGGCTAGCGGGGGTCCGGGCGGGGAGCTGTTTTTT.

The gene calls are TRBV25-1 and TRBJ1-2; D is undetermined. The V gene lost 5 bases and the J gene lost 7 bases, with 8 bases spanning the gap. The CDR3 totals 11 residues. Germline CDR1 is MGHDK and CDR2 is SYGVNS. The CDR3, as DNA: TGTGCCAGCAGTTCCCCGGGTGGCTACACCTTC. Translating it yields CASSSPGGYTF.

J is TRBJ2-1 and V is TRBV18; TRBD2 might be the D (5 bases). V was cut by 1 base and J by 0 bases, with 7 bases left in between. The germline CDR1 and CDR2 sequences are KGHSH and LQKENI. The CDR3 runs to 15 residues. The CDR3 DNA sequence: TGTGCCAGCTCACCACTTCGGGGCTCCTACAATGAGCAGTTCTTC. Translating it yields CASSPLRGSYNEQFF.

The rearrangement joins TRBV28 to TRBJ2-7; 7 nucleotides align to TRBD2. Trimming at V came to 6 bases and at J to 4 bases, leaving 6 bases not matched to a gene. The CDR3 runs to 13 residues. The germline gives CDR1 MDHEN, CDR2 SYDVKM. CDR3 amino acids: CASSASGGYEQYF. In DNA, the CDR3 is TGTGCCAGCAGCGCCTCCGGGGGGTACGAGCAGTACTTC.

The count of this clone is one. The CDR3 DNA reads TGCGCCAGTCGTGCGGGACAGGAGCTGTTTTTT. Translation: CASRAGQELFF. The chain couples TRBV5-1 to TRBJ2-2, with D tentatively TRBD1 or TRBD2 (6 bases each). CDR1 and CDR2 (germline): SGHRS, YFSETQ. The CDR3 is 11 residues long. V lost 8 bases, J lost 10 bases, and 12 bases lay in between.

This chain links TRBV28 with TRBJ1-3; D uncertain. The germline CDR1 and CDR2 sequences are MDHEN and SYDVKM. This CDR3 spans 15 amino acids. Trimming stripped 1 base from V and 3 bases from J, with 10 bases between. This CDR3 reads CASSLLDAGGNTIYF. In DNA, the CDR3 is TGTGCCAGCAGTTTATTGGATGCCGGTGGAAACACCATATATTTT.

The chain links TRBV28 to TRBJ1-2; D is unresolved. The V end was cut by 7 bases, the J end by 8 bases, with 14 bases between. This CDR3 spans 12 amino acids. From germline, CDR1 is MDHEN and CDR2 SYDVKM. The CDR3, as DNA: TGTGCCAGCACCCGGGGAGGGTCCGGCTACACCTTC. Residues: CASTRGGSGYTF.

V usage is TRBV5-5 and J usage is TRBJ2-1, with 7 bases that match TRBD1. Per the germline V gene, CDR1 is SGHKS and CDR2 is YYEKEE (reference sequence). With V trimmed by 6 bases and J by 4 bases, 13 bases remained unmatched. This CDR3 has 16 amino acids. CDR3 sequence: CASTSTPGTDYNEQFF. The CDR3 coding sequence is TGTGCCAGCACATCAACCCCCGGGACAGATTACAATGAGCAGTTCTTC. The whole variable domain, filled in from reference TRBV5-5 and TRBJ2-1, reads DAGVTQSPTHLIKTRGQQVTLRCSPISGHKSVSWYQQVLGQGPQFIFQYYEKEERGRGNFPDRFSARQFPNYSSELNVNALLLGDSALYLCASTSTPGTDYNEQFFGPGTRLTVL.

The chain couples TRBV2 to TRBJ2-2; 11 bases are a match to TRBD1. The germline V gene encodes CDR1 SNHLY and CDR2 FYNNEI. The V and J ends lost 6 bases and 1 base, in that order; junction bases with no gene match: 7. This CDR3 is built from 17 residues. CDR3 loop: CASSLRGTGGNTGELFF. In nucleotides, the CDR3 is TGTGCCAGCAGCCTAAGGGGGACAGGGGGGAACACCGGGGAGCTGTTTTTT.

This clone appeared once. The chain has TRBV28 and TRBJ2-7; 9 bases match TRBD2. CDR1 and CDR2 from the germline V gene are MDHEN and SYDVKM. After removal of 3 bases from V and 3 bases from J, the junction contained 9 bases not matched to a gene. CDR3 length: 16 amino acids. CDR3 sequence reads: CASSLGRGLAVYEQYF. CDR3 DNA sequence: TGTGCCAGCAGTTTGGGGAGGGGACTAGCAGTCTACGAGCAGTACTTC.

CDR3 sequence: CASSRDSRNQPQHF. CDR3 coding DNA: TGTGCCAGCAGCCGGGACAGTCGGAATCAGCCCCAGCATTTT. The chain employs TRBV7-2 and TRBJ1-5; 7 bases agree with TRBD1. The CDR3 extends over 14 amino acids. The germline gives CDR1 SGHTA, CDR2 FQGNSA. Unmatched junction bases numbered 5, after V lost 5 bases and J lost 4 bases.

Here the CDR3 reads CAWSVLIGTSGDEQYF. As DNA, the CDR3 is TGTGCCTGGAGTGTACTCATCGGAACTAGCGGAGACGAGCAGTACTTC. The chain employs TRBV30 and TRBJ2-7; the match to TRBD2 covers 8 bases. Germline V gives CDR1 GTSNPN, CDR2 SVGIG (reference sequence). Trimming cost V 0 bases and J 5 bases; bases outside gene matches: 12. The CDR3 sequence is 16 residues long. The full variable domain, rest sourced from reference TRBV30 and TRBJ2-7, is SQTIHQWPATLVQPVGSPLSLECTVEGTSNPNLYWYRQAAGRGLQLLFYSVGIGQISSEVPQNLSASRPQDRQFILSSKKLLLSDSGFYLCAWSVLIGTSGDEQYFGPGTRLTVT.

V gene TRBV7-9 combines with J gene TRBJ1-5; no clear D gene. The germline V gene has CDR1 SEHNR and CDR2 FQNEAQ (reference sequence). The V end lost 2 bases, the J end lost 3 bases, and 5 bases lay between the germline ends. The CDR3 contains 13 residues. CDR3 residues: CASSLSLNQPQHF. DNA of the CDR3: TGTGCCAGCAGCTTAAGTCTCAATCAGCCCCAGCATTTT.